This TCR beta chain was documented in a study of T cell responses to AZD1222 COVID-19 vaccine. The germline gives CDR1 SGDLS, CDR2 YYNGEE. V trimming: 0 bases; J trimming: 7 bases; junction bases outside the gene matches: 10. The CDR3 is 17 residues long. Profiled with immunoSEQ multiplex PCR; TCRdb holds only in-frame clones, not every one. The sample carries roughly 93,000 clones, about 89% recorded once. This chain uses TRBV9 with TRBJ2-1; 10 nucleotides match TRBD2. Sequencing was performed on peripheral blood, taken on day 0 of AZD1222 vaccination. The receptor was derived from an adult in good health. CDR3 nucleotides: TGTGCCAGCAGCGTAGATCTGAGCGGGGGGGCAGGGAATGAGCAGTTCTTC. Amino acid sequence: CASSVDLSGGAGNEQFF.